A selection of T cell receptor beta chains follows, all from one sample in a study of siplizumab effects on memory and regulatory T cells. This table comes from immunoSEQ multiplex PCR, and its TCRdb copy is limited to in-frame clones, with some not included. The sample carries more than 90,000 clones, roughly 94% recorded once. The sample consisted of non-Treg CD4+ T cells sorted from blood. The receptors here all came from a human donor in good health. The CDR3 runs from the conserved cysteine through the conserved F or W. Fields, in order: V gene, D gene, clone size, J gene, CDR3 DNA, CDR3 protein. D genes are given only for firm matches. The size entry is marked missing in some rows and otherwise reads once, few, many or a size class.

TRBV28,NA,NA,TRBJ1-4,TGTGCCAGCAGTTTGTCCCCAGGGAGCGAAAAACTGTTTTTT,CASSLSPGSEKLFF
TRBV28,NA,NA,TRBJ1-4,TGTGCCAGCAGTTTGTTTCCCTCCGGGACAATCTCTCAAAAACTGTTTTTT,CASSLFPSGTISQKLFF
TRBV5-6,NA,NA,TRBJ2-2,TGTGCCAGCAGCTACCAGTGGAACACCGGGGAGCTGTTTTTT,CASSYQWNTGELFF
TRBV5-1,TRBD1,NA,TRBJ1-6,TGCGCCAGCAGGGGACAGGGTAATTCACCCCTCCACTTT,CASRGQGNSPLHF
TRBV29-1,NA,NA,TRBJ1-1,TGCAGCGTTACAGTTCGGGCGCCTATGAACACTGAAGCTTTCTTT,CSVTVRAPMNTEAFF
TRBV28,NA,NA,TRBJ1-2,TGTGCCAGCAGTTTACCCAAAGGGGGAGGGTTGAGCTACACCTTC,CASSLPKGGGLSYTF
TRBV28,NA,NA,TRBJ2-3,TGTGCCAGCAGTTGGAGGGGAGGGGGAACAGATACGCAGTATTTT,CASSWRGGGTDTQYF
TRBV5-1,NA,NA,TRBJ2-1,TGCGCCAGCAGCTTGGGACTAGTCGCGGCCTACAATGAGCAGTTCTTC,CASSLGLVAAYNEQFF
TRBV7-2,TRBD2,NA,TRBJ2-1,TGTGCCAGCAGCCCCGGGACTAGTACCAATGAGCAGTTCTTC,CASSPGTSTNEQFF
TRBV2,NA,NA,TRBJ1-6,TGTGCCAGCCACGGGGCTGGGAATTCACCCCTCCACTTT,CASHGAGNSPLHF
TRBV27,NA,NA,TRBJ1-1,TGTGCCAGCAGGGCAGGGAGGTCCATGAACACTGAAGCTTTCTTT,CASRAGRSMNTEAFF
TRBV7-9,NA,NA,TRBJ1-1,TGTGCCAGCAGCTCTAGGACGGCCGGTGGAGCTTTCTTT,CASSSRTAGGAFF
TRBV28,NA,NA,TRBJ1-5,TGTGCCAGCAGTCCAGGCCGTGGACTAACCAGCAATCAGCCCCAGCATTTT,CASSPGRGLTSNQPQHF
TRBV7-9,NA,NA,TRBJ2-2,TGTGCCAGCACGCGGTGGGATGGAACCGGGGAGCTGTTTTTT,CASTRWDGTGELFF
TRBV7-9,TRBD2,NA,TRBJ2-7,TGTGCCAGCAGCCGGATGACTAGCGGCCCATCCTATTTC,CASSRMTSGPSYF
TRBV19,TRBD2,once,TRBJ2-7,TGTGCCAGTAGTATACAGGGGGGACTAGCGGGCGTGACATACGAGCAGTACTTC,CASSIQGGLAGVTYEQYF
TRBV18,NA,NA,TRBJ1-2,TGTGCCAGCTCACCAACCCCCGGGGAGGCAGCCTATGGCTACACCTTC,CASSPTPGEAAYGYTF
TRBV28,NA,NA,TRBJ2-5,TGTGCCAGCAGTTTTCCCTGGGAGACCCAGTACTTC,CASSFPWETQYF
TRBV14,TRBD2,once,TRBJ2-1,TGTGCCAGCAGCCGAGACTATAGCGGGAGCGGAGGTGAGCAGTTCTTC,CASSRDYSGSGGEQFF
TRBV19,TRBD1,NA,TRBJ1-2,TGTGCCAGTAGGCCAGCCAGGGGGCGCAAGGGCTACACCTTC,CASRPARGRKGYTF
TRBV6-6,NA,NA,TRBJ1-4,TGTGCCAGCAGTTTTGACAGAAGACTACTTAATGAAAAACTGTTTTTT,CASSFDRRLLNEKLFF
TRBV5-1,NA,NA,TRBJ2-3,TGCGCCAGCAACAGGGTCGGGACTTCTTCTAGCACAGATACGCAGTATTTT,CASNRVGTSSSTDTQYF
TRBV6-6,NA,NA,TRBJ1-5,TGTGCCAGCAGTTTAAGAGACAGATTAAATCAGCCCCAGCATTTT,CASSLRDRLNQPQHF
TRBV6-5,TRBD2,NA,TRBJ2-7,TGTGCCAGCAGATTCCAAGCGGGAGGGGCCTACGAGCAGTACTTC,CASRFQAGGAYEQYF
TRBV2,TRBD1,NA,TRBJ2-7,TGTGCCAGCAGTACCGGGACAGGGGGAAGAAAGGGATTCTACGAGCAGTACTTC,CASSTGTGGRKGFYEQYF
TRBV30,TRBD1,NA,TRBJ2-1,TGTGCCTGGAACAGGGGCGGTGAGCAGTTCTTC,CAWNRGGEQFF
TRBV12-5,TRBD2,NA,TRBJ2-3,TGTGCTAGTACTACCGGACTAGCGGGTTTTTCCGTTAAGGATACGCAGTATTTT,CASTTGLAGFSVKDTQYF
TRBV6-5,NA,NA,TRBJ2-1,TGTGCCAGCAGTTACTTTGCTAGCACTGGCTACAATGAGCAGTTCTTC,CASSYFASTGYNEQFF
TRBV11-2,TRBD2,NA,TRBJ2-7,TGTGCCAGCAGCTTCGGGACTAGCGGGACCTACGAGCAGTACTTC,CASSFGTSGTYEQYF
TRBV7-9,NA,NA,TRBJ2-3,TGTGCCAGCAGCTTAGCGCTCCGGGGGCGGGGAGATACGCAGTATTTT,CASSLALRGRGDTQYF
TRBV30,NA,NA,TRBJ1-3,TGTGCCTGGAGTGTACTTGCGGGGAGCTCTGGAAACACCATATATTTT,CAWSVLAGSSGNTIYF
TRBV6-1,TRBD1,once,TRBJ1-5,TGTGCCAGCAGTAAACAGGGGCCCGAGCAGCCCCAGCATTTT,CASSKQGPEQPQHF
TRBV28,TRBD2,NA,TRBJ2-4,TGTGCCAGCAGTCGTAGCGGGAGTGGGGAAAACATTCAGTACTTC,CASSRSGSGENIQYF
TRBV19,TRBD1,NA,TRBJ1-3,TGTGCCAGTAGACAGGGGGCGATGGCTGGAAACACCATATATTTT,CASRQGAMAGNTIYF
TRBV30,NA,few,TRBJ1-1,TGTGCCTGGAGTCCTGCGGGAGAAGCTTTCTTT,CAWSPAGEAFF
TRBV6-6,NA,NA,TRBJ2-1,TGTGCCAGCCGGCAGTTACACAACAATGAGCAGTTCTTC,CASRQLHNNEQFF
TRBV4-2,NA,NA,TRBJ2-4,TGTGCCAGCAGCCAAGATCGGGATGCCAAAAACATTCAGTACTTC,CASSQDRDAKNIQYF
TRBV18,NA,NA,TRBJ2-2,TGTGCCAGCTCAAGGTCGGAGGGCCGGGACACCGGGGAGCTGTTTTTT,CASSRSEGRDTGELFF
TRBV10-1,TRBD2,NA,TRBJ2-3,TGCGCCAGCAGCGAGGAGCTAGCGGGGGATAGCACAGATACGCAGTATTTT,CASSEELAGDSTDTQYF
TRBV6-1,NA,NA,TRBJ2-2,TGTGCCGGTGGTAAGACCAACCCCACCGGGGAGCTGTTTTTT,CAGGKTNPTGELFF
TRBV4-2,NA,NA,TRBJ1-1,TGTGCCAGCAGCCAGACGGACCAGCGGGCTGAAGCTTTCTTT,CASSQTDQRAEAFF
TRBV7-7,TRBD1,NA,TRBJ2-7,TGTGCCAGCAGGTACCGGGACAGCCCATTCTACGAGCAGTACTTC,CASRYRDSPFYEQYF
TRBV27,TRBD2,NA,TRBJ2-1,TGTGCCAGCAGTCCCGGAGCGGGAGGGCCTTTAAATGAGCAGTTCTTC,CASSPGAGGPLNEQFF
TRBV28,TRBD1,NA,TRBJ2-7,TGTGCCAGCAGAGGAGGACAGGGTTCCTACGAGCAGTACTTC,CASRGGQGSYEQYF
TRBV11-3,TRBD2,NA,TRBJ2-3,TGTGCCAGCAGCTTAGGAGTAGCGGGATCAGATACGCAGTATTTT,CASSLGVAGSDTQYF
TRBV9,NA,NA,TRBJ1-2,TGTGCCAGCAGCGCACTTTTTTTGACCTCCTCTTATGGCTACACCTTC,CASSALFLTSSYGYTF
TRBV15,NA,NA,TRBJ2-7,TGTGCCACCAGCACAAACCGGCCCCTGAGGGGAACCTACGAGCAGTACTTC,CATSTNRPLRGTYEQYF
TRBV5-1,NA,once,TRBJ2-7,TGCGCCAGCAGCCGAATTGTCCCTTATAAGGATAATATGAGGGGCTCCTACGAGCAGTACTTC,CASSRIVPYKDNMRGSYEQYF
TRBV2,NA,NA,TRBJ2-6,TGTGCCAGTACCGGGACAACCTCTGGGGCCAACGTCCTGACTTTC,CASTGTTSGANVLTF
TRBV11-2,NA,NA,TRBJ2-3,TGTGCCAGCAGCTTTTCGGGGGATGCTACAGATACGCAGTATTTT,CASSFSGDATDTQYF
TRBV4-1,TRBD2,NA,TRBJ2-1,TGCGCCAGCAGACCTAAGGGATTGGTCGGGCTAGCGGGAGATAGTTCCTACAATGAGCAGTTCTTC,CASRPKGLVGLAGDSSYNEQFF
TRBV18,NA,NA,TRBJ1-3,TGTGCCAGCTCACCGGATGGGGACTACGGGAGAAACACCATATATTTT,CASSPDGDYGRNTIYF
TRBV6-5,NA,NA,TRBJ1-4,TGTGCCAGCAGTTACTCGCAGAATGAAAAACTGTTTTTT,CASSYSQNEKLFF
TRBV6-1,TRBD1,NA,TRBJ2-7,TGTGCCAGCAGGGAAAGACAGGGCAGCTCCTACGAGCAGTACTTC,CASRERQGSSYEQYF
TRBV14,NA,NA,TRBJ1-2,TGTGCCAGCAGCCCCGACAGTGTGGGTGGCTACACCTTC,CASSPDSVGGYTF
TRBV7-8,NA,NA,TRBJ2-1,TGTGCCAGCAGCCCCTATATCGATGAGCAGTTCTTC,CASSPYIDEQFF
TRBV5-1,NA,NA,TRBJ2-2,TGCGCCAGCAGCTTGGGCCATATGGGGGAGCTGGCCGGGGAGCTGTTTTTT,CASSLGHMGELAGELFF
TRBV28,NA,NA,TRBJ1-1,TGTGCCAGCAGTTTGGGGACACCGAGGGCTGAAGCTTTCTTT,CASSLGTPRAEAFF
TRBV30,NA,NA,TRBJ2-6,TGTGCCTGGAGTACTGGGTCTCACTCTGGGGCCAACGTCCTGACTTTC,CAWSTGSHSGANVLTF
TRBV7-3,TRBD2,NA,TRBJ2-1,TGTGCCAGCAGCTTAATGAGCGGGAGGGCGCATGAGCAGTTCTTC,CASSLMSGRAHEQFF